This TCR beta chain was sequenced in a study of blood T cell repertoires in COVID-19. This CDR3 contains 13 residues. Germline V gives CDR1 MNHEY, CDR2 SVGAGI. V lost 6 bases to trimming and J lost 5 bases; unmatched junction nucleotides: 3. Individuals aged about 18 to 100 years were recruited from 24 US areas. Membership in each cohort depended on participant-reported clinical history. TCRdb's copy holds only in-frame clones and misses some; the assay was immunoSEQ multiplex PCR. The table records some 150,000 clones, almost 80% of them present only once. The chain joins TRBV6-5 to TRBJ1-5, with TRBD1 matching 8 bases. Sequenced: PBMCs or T cells enriched from blood (not recorded which). The TCR was taken from a woman aged 45-65 years who had recovered from COVID-19. CDR3 nucleotides: TGTGCCAGCAGACAGACAGGGGATCAGCCCCAGCATTTT. It encodes CASRQTGDQPQHF.